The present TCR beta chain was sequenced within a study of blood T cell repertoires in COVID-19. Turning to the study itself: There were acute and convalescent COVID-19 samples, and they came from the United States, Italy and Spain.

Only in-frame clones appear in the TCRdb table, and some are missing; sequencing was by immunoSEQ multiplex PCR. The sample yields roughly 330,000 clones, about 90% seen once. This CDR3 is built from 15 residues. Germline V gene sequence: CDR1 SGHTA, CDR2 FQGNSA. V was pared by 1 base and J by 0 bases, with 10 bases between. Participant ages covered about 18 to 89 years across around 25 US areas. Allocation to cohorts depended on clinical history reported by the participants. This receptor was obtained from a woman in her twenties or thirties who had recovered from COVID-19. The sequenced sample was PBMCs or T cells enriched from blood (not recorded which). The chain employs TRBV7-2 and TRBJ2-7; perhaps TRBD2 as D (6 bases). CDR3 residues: CASSLDGGYSYEQYF. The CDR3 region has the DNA TGTGCCAGCAGCTTAGATGGAGGGTACTCCTACGAGCAGTACTTC.